The 11 T cell receptor beta chains reported below all come from one sample, sequenced in a study of blood T cell repertoires in COVID-19. The assay was immunoSEQ multiplex PCR, and TCRdb's table has in-frame clones only and misses some. The sample includes roughly 410,000 clones, more than 70% of them seen just once. The sample consisted of peripheral blood. Receptor source: a woman in her sixties or seventies with COVID-19, enrolled during active disease.

The rearrangement joins TRBV5-4 to TRBJ1-6; D unclear. With 1 base removed from V and 3 bases from J, the gap between germline ends came to 8 bases. Germline values: CDR1 SGHNT, CDR2 YYREEE (reference sequence). The CDR3 is 15 amino acids. The chain's CDR3 is CASSLTAIYNSPLHF. The CDR3 DNA reads TGTGCCAGCAGCTTGACAGCCATCTATAATTCACCCCTCCACTTT. The complete variable domain, with remaining parts taken from reference TRBV5-4 and TRBJ1-6, reads ETGVTQSPTHLIKTRGQQVTLRCSSQSGHNTVSWYQQALGQGPQFIFQYYREEENGRGNFPPRFSGLQFPNYSSELNVNALELDDSALYLCASSLTAIYNSPLHFGNGTRLTVT.

The rearrangement links TRBV4-1 to TRBJ1-1; D possibly corresponds to TRBD1 (5 bases). V was shortened by 2 bases and J by 5 bases, with 12 bases between the two germline ends. CDR3 length: 14 residues. In germline, CDR1 is MGHRA, CDR2 YSYEKL. Here the CDR3 reads CASSQKGAETEAFF. The CDR3 DNA reads TGCGCCAGCAGCCAAAAAGGGGCTGAAACTGAAGCTTTCTTT.

This clone was observed a single time. The J gene is TRBJ2-1, the V gene TRBV20-1, with D possibly matching TRBD2 (6 bases). This CDR3 comprises 11 residues. CDR1 and CDR2 (germline): DFQATT, SNEGSKA (reference sequence). In nucleotides, the CDR3 is TGCACCGGGAGCTCCTACAATGAGCAGTTCTTC. It yields the protein CTGSSYNEQFF.

The chain couples TRBV2 to TRBJ2-7, with D hard to call. This CDR3 is 11 amino acids long. Trimming cost V 6 bases and J 1 base, with 4 bases left between them. Per the germline V gene, CDR1 is SNHLY and CDR2 is FYNNEI. The CDR3 region has the DNA TGTGCCAGCAGGGAGTCCTACGAGCAGTACTTC. As protein: CASRESYEQYF. Full variable domain (rest looked up from reference TRBV2 and TRBJ2-7): EPEVTQTPSHQVTQMGQEVILRCVPISNHLYFYWYRQILGQKVEFLVSFYNNEISEKSEIFDDQFSVERPDGSNFTLKIRSTKLEDSAMYFCASRESYEQYFGPGTRLTVT.

The rearrangement joins TRBV4-1 to TRBJ2-3; no clear D gene. Trimming removed 1 base at V and 5 bases at J, with 13 bases between. This CDR3 spans 15 amino acids. Germline V gives CDR1 MGHRA, CDR2 YSYEKL. The CDR3 coding sequence is TGCGCCAGCAGCCAAGCTGGCCAGGCCGGAGATACGCAGTATTTT. Amino acid sequence: CASSQAGQAGDTQYF.

J is TRBJ2-7 and V is TRBV7-8; D uncertain. Trimming shortened V by 2 bases and J by 0 bases, and 8 bases separated the two germline ends. Germline assignment: CDR1 SGHVS and CDR2 FQNEAQ. The CDR3 is 14 amino acids. This CDR3 reads CASSLRRSSYEQYF. The CDR3 coding sequence is TGTGCCAGCAGCTTACGACGGAGCTCCTACGAGCAGTACTTC.

The rearrangement links TRBV5-1 to TRBJ2-7, with 7 bases identical to TRBD1. CDR3 length: 14 amino acids. J lost 3 bases, V lost 4 bases, and 7 bases had no gene match. The germline CDR1 and CDR2 sequences are SGHRS and YFSETQ. CDR3 nucleotides: TGCGCCAGCAGCCCCCGGGACAGCCACTACGAGCAGTACTTC. Protein product: CASSPRDSHYEQYF.

This clone was detected once. The chain is built from TRBV2 and TRBJ1-2; D uncertain. V lost 4 bases to trimming and J lost 8 bases, with 11 bases between them. CDR3 size: 12 residues. Germline-derived CDR1 and CDR2 are SNHLY and FYNNEI. The CDR3 coding sequence is TGTGCCAGCAGTGGAGGTCCGGGGGGCTACACCTTC. Protein: CASSGGPGGYTF.

The CDR3 coding sequence is TGTGCCAGCAGCGTGGCGGCCGGGACTAGCGGGGGGACTAACCAAGAGACCCAGTACTTC. Protein product: CASSVAAGTSGGTNQETQYF. The chain is built from TRBV9 and TRBJ2-5, with 15 bases identical to TRBD2. CDR1 SGDLS and CDR2 YYNGEE come from the germline V gene. The V and J ends lost 2 bases and 0 bases, in that order; junction bases with no gene match: 11. The CDR3 has 20 residues.

The V and J genes are TRBV5-1 and TRBJ2-3, with D unresolved. Germline-derived CDR1 and CDR2 are SGHRS and YFSETQ. CDR3 length equals 16 residues. Trimming pared 0 bases from V and 4 bases from J, leaving 15 bases between. As DNA, the CDR3 is TGCGCCAGCAGCTTGGGTGGGCTTATGGGCGCAGATACGCAGTATTTT. This encodes CASSLGGLMGADTQYF.

The V and J genes are TRBV12-5 and TRBJ2-2; D is possibly TRBD2 (7 bases). Germline loops: CDR1 LGHNT, CDR2 FRNRAP. Trimming cost V 8 bases and J 3 bases, with 13 bases left between them. CDR3 length: 14 amino acids. This chain's CDR3 is CASNGGPDTGELFF. Here the CDR3 DNA reads TGTGCTAGTAACGGGGGGCCGGACACCGGGGAGCTGTTTTTT.